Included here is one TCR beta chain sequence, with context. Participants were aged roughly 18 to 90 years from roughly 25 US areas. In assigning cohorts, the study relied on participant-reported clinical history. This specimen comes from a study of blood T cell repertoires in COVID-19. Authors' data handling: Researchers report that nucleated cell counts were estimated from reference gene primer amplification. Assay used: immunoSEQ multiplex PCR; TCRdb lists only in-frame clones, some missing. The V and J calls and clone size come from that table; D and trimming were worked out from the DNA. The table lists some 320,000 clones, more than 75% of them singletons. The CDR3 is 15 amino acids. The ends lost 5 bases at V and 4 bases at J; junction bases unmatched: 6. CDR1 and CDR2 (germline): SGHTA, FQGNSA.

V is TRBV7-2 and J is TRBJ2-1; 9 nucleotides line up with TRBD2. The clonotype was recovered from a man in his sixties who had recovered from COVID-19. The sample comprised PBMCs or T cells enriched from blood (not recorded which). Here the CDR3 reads CASSQTSGSYNEQFF. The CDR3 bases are TGTGCCAGCAGCCAAACTAGCGGGTCTTACAATGAGCAGTTCTTC.